This T cell receptor (beta chain) was observed in a study of OX40 agonist ivuxolimab in advanced cancers. Background on the study: Dose-escalation subjects each had hepatocellular carcinoma, melanoma, renal cell or head and neck cancer. From 23 to 79 years was the age range, with a mean of approximately 58 years, and over 70% were male.

On this clone itself: No antigen is known for it.

The V and J ends lost 0 bases and 2 bases respectively, with 10 bases between them. The CDR3 covers 15 residues. Germline V lookup: CDR1 SGHDT, CDR2 YYEEEE. The table came from immunoSEQ multiplex PCR; TCRdb's copy has only in-frame clones and leaves some out. This table has around 43,000 clones, roughly 86% appearing once. General study results and limits: Partial responders receiving 0.1-3.0 mg/kg showed among the lowest clonal expansion. Some of the nonresponding patients also showed low levels of normalized T-cell clonal expansion.

This clonotype originated in an adult with an advanced solid tumor such as melanoma, head and neck, liver or kidney cancer. Sample: CD4+ or CD8+ T cells sorted from blood, taken in a trial of the OX40 agonist ivuxolimab. V is TRBV5-6 and J is TRBJ2-3; no clear D gene. This CDR3 reads CASSLEGLNTDTQYF. The CDR3 nucleotides read TGTGCCAGCAGCTTGGAGGGCCTAAACACAGATACGCAGTATTTT.